Presented here are 26 T cell receptor beta chains from one specimen sequenced in a study of regulatory T cells in long-lasting Graves disease. Noted time point: persistent/refractory GD, antithyroid drugs over 5 years with positive TRAb. Isolated PBMC RNA provided the starting material for the TCR library. CDR3-region Arm-PCR and iRepertoire HTBI primers produced the TCR beta libraries. TCRdb called the multiplex PCR reads again in MiXCR, with one record for every CDR3 protein. The repertoire has 450,000 or so distinct CDR3 sequences, roughly 22% of them found once; the top ten carry under 15%. The sample here was peripheral blood mononuclear cells (PBMCs), taken when the disease was refractory, from a patient treated with antithyroid drugs. The source is a female donor with Graves disease.

This clonotype was found many times. The rearrangement links TRBV15 to TRBJ1-2; no clear D. The V end lost 0 bases, the J end lost 0 bases, and 8 bases lay between the germline ends. This CDR3 contains 15 residues. Looked up from germline, CDR1 is LNHNV and CDR2 is YYDKDF (reference sequence). The CDR3 loop reads CATSREGTANYGYTF. CDR3 DNA: TGTGCCACCAGCAGAGAGGGAACAGCTAACTATGGCTACACCTTC.

The chain is built from TRBV6-2 or TRBV6-3 and TRBJ1-1; D is unclear. CDR1 and CDR2 from the germline V gene are MNHEY and SVGEGT. V lost 8 bases and J 4 bases, leaving 14 bases between the germline ends. This CDR3 has 13 amino acids. The DNA for the CDR3 is TGTGCCAGCCGCCGGTGGCGGGGCACTGAAGCTTTCTTT. Protein product: CASRRWRGTEAFF.

This clonotype was seen a handful of times. The chain joins TRBV7-2 to TRBJ1-3; D not resolved. This CDR3 spans 15 amino acids. V shed 1 base and J shed 0 bases, with 7 bases lying between them. CDR1 is SGHTA and CDR2 is FQGNSA in the germline V gene. In nucleotides, the CDR3 is TGTGCCAGCAGCTTAGTACACAGCTCTGGAAACACCATATATTTT. It encodes CASSLVHSSGNTIYF.

This clonotype turned up a few times. The CDR3, as DNA: TGCGCCAGCAGCCAATACGGGACTAGCGGGGATGAGACCCAGTACTTC. Its protein product is CASSQYGTSGDETQYF. The chain employs TRBV4-1 and TRBJ2-5; the match to TRBD2 covers 13 bases. The V segment lost 2 bases and the J segment 5 bases; nucleotides outside the gene matches: 5. This CDR3 is built from 16 residues. Germline CDR1 is MGHRA and CDR2 is YSYEKL.

The chain employs TRBV3-1 and TRBJ2-7, with D perhaps matching TRBD1 or TRBD2 (5 bases each). V gave up 3 bases and J gave up 2 bases, with 8 bases separating them. Germline V gene lookup returns CDR1 LGHDT and CDR2 YNNKEL (reference sequence). The CDR3 consists of 13 residues. The CDR3 here is CASSHRDPYEQYF. The CDR3, as DNA: TGTGCCAGCAGCCACCGGGACCCCTACGAGCAGTACTTC.

This sequence joins TRBV6-1 and TRBJ1-1; possible D gene TRBD1, 6 bases. The CDR3 spans 15 residues. The germline CDR1 and CDR2 sequences are MNHNS and SASEGT. Trimming stripped 7 bases from V and 3 bases from J, with 18 bases between. The chain's CDR3 is CASIHIGGKDTEAFF. CDR3 DNA sequence: TGTGCCAGCATCCACATAGGGGGAAAGGACACTGAAGCTTTCTTT.

This clonotype was seen repeatedly, ten times or more. V usage is TRBV11-3 and J usage is TRBJ2-5, with D perhaps TRBD1 or TRBD2 (6 bases each). The germline gives CDR1 SGHNT, CDR2 YENEEA. The CDR3 length is 13 residues. Trimming shortened V by 3 bases and J by 5 bases, and 10 bases separated the two germline ends. CDR3 bases: TGTGCCAGCAGCTTCGGGGGCCTGGAGACCCAGTACTTC. Protein product: CASSFGGLETQYF.

CDR3 amino acids: CASYLPSTDTQYF. The CDR3 DNA reads as TGTGCCAGCTACCTCCCCAGCACAGATACGCAGTATTTT. The rearrangement joins TRBV28 to TRBJ2-3; D not resolved. The CDR3 runs to 13 residues. Trimming pared 8 bases from V and 0 bases from J, leaving 9 bases between. Germline V CDR1 and CDR2: MDHEN, SYDVKM.

The gene calls are TRBV3-1 and TRBJ2-7; D not certain. The CDR3 length is 13 residues. The germline gives CDR1 LGHDT, CDR2 YNNKEL (reference sequence). Trimming stripped 0 bases from V and 1 base from J, with 4 bases between. For the CDR3, the DNA is TGTGCCAGCAGCCAAGATTATTCCTACGAGCAGTACTTC. Its protein product is CASSQDYSYEQYF.

This clonotype has ten or more counts. The chain is built from TRBV29-1 and TRBJ1-1; TRBD1 might be the D (5 bases). With 8 bases removed from V and 7 bases from J, the gap between germline ends came to 17 bases. Germline values: CDR1 SQVTM, CDR2 ANQGSEA. The CDR3 has 12 amino acids. The CDR3 loop is CSPKVPTGEAFF. The CDR3 nucleotides read TGCAGCCCCAAGGTACCAACAGGTGAAGCTTTCTTT.

DNA for the CDR3: TGTGCCAGCAGTTACTCTTCAGGGGGCGATGATGAAGCTTTCTTT. The encoded protein is CASSYSSGGDDEAFF. The rearrangement uses TRBV6-2 or TRBV6-3 and TRBJ1-1; the match to TRBD1 covers 8 bases. Trimming cost V 0 bases and J 7 bases; bases outside gene matches: 7. There are 15 residues in the CDR3. CDR1 is MNHEY, CDR2 SVGEGT, per germline.

This clonotype has a count of ten or more. V usage is TRBV28 and J usage is TRBJ1-2, with 7 bases matching TRBD1. The V gene end was trimmed by 8 bases and the J gene end by 3 bases; junction bases not matched to a gene: 6. This CDR3 is 13 amino acids long. Germline lookup yields CDR1 MDHEN and CDR2 SYDVKM. The CDR3 region is CASASGTDYGYTF. The CDR3 DNA sequence: TGTGCCAGCGCTTCTGGGACAGACTATGGCTACACCTTC.

The gene calls are TRBV9 and TRBJ2-2; 9 bases line up with TRBD2. The germline V gene encodes CDR1 SGDLS and CDR2 YYNGEE. The CDR3 extends over 16 amino acids. V trimming: 3 bases; J trimming: 6 bases; junction bases outside the gene matches: 9. This CDR3 is CASSAGLAGKSGELFF. The CDR3 region has the DNA TGTGCCAGCAGCGCTGGTCTAGCGGGAAAATCCGGGGAGCTGTTTTTT.

This clonotype was seen at least ten times. This chain's CDR3 is CASRQTPGTGDTEAFF. DNA of the CDR3: TGTGCCAGCAGACAGACTCCCGGGACAGGGGACACTGAAGCTTTCTTT. The chain uses TRBV28 and TRBJ1-1, with 10 bases identical to TRBD1. Trimming cost V 6 bases and J 3 bases; bases outside gene matches: 10. The germline V gene has CDR1 MDHEN and CDR2 SYDVKM. The CDR3 spans 16 residues.

This clonotype was detected many times. CDR3 residues: CASPFMGTGEYEQYF. Written as DNA, the CDR3 is TGTGCTAGCCCCTTTATGGGGACAGGGGAATACGAGCAGTACTTC. The chain recombines TRBV12-5 with TRBJ2-7; TRBD1 agrees at 10 bases. V trimming: 9 bases; J trimming: 4 bases; junction bases outside the gene matches: 12. In germline, CDR1 is LGHNT, CDR2 FRNRAP. CDR3 length equals 15 residues.

About this clonotype: The junction does not match germline at one end; this may be a read error. The rearrangement links TRBV20-1 to TRBJ1-1, with D hard to call. Germline assignment: CDR1 DFQATT and CDR2 SNEGSKA (reference sequence). The CDR3 is 15 residues long. The CDR3 DNA reads as TGCAGTGCTAGAGATCAGGCAGGACCGAACGCTGAAGCTTTCTTT. Protein sequence: CSARDQAGPNAEAFF.

This clonotype was picked up a small number of times. A single base separates this from a much larger clone, so it may be a read error. The chain carries TRBV6-2 or TRBV6-3 and TRBJ2-7; 9 bases are a match to TRBD2. The CDR3 has 15 amino acids. Trimming took 4 bases from V and 2 from J; bases not matched to a gene: 6. Germline-derived CDR1 and CDR2 are MNHEY and SVGEGT. CDR3 bases: TGTGCCAGCAGTTCCCGGACTAGCGCACCCTACGAGCAGTACTTC. It yields the protein CASSSRTSAPYEQYF.

This chain uses TRBV28 with TRBJ2-3; D is unresolved. Trimming left V 4 bases short and J 3 bases short, with 11 bases between. CDR1 MDHEN and CDR2 SYDVKM come from the germline V gene. This CDR3 has 14 amino acids. As DNA, the CDR3 is TGTGCCAGCAGTTGGCTATTAGGAACAGATACGCAGTATTTT. This translates into CASSWLLGTDTQYF.

This CDR3 reads CASSLEGAAEKLFF. The CDR3 DNA reads TGCGCCAGCAGCTTGGAGGGGGCAGCGGAAAAACTGTTTTTT. This chain links TRBV5-1 with TRBJ1-4, with 7 bases that match TRBD1. This CDR3 has 14 residues. Trimming took 0 bases from V and 8 from J; bases not matched to a gene: 4. The V gene's germline CDR1 is SGHRS and CDR2 YFSETQ.

There are a few counts of this clonotype. A much bigger clone sits one base away, suggesting this may be a read error. CDR3 DNA: TGTGCCAGCAGTCCGGAGGAAACGGCCTCTGGCTACACCTTC. Translated: CASSPEETASGYTF. V usage is TRBV2 and J usage is TRBJ1-2; D unclear. The CDR3 runs 14 residues. Germline CDR1 reads SNHLY; CDR2 reads FYNNEI. Trimming stripped 5 bases from V and 7 bases from J, with 17 bases between.

There are many counts of this clonotype. The chain uses TRBV28 and TRBJ2-2, with 8 bases that match TRBD1. The CDR3 spans 13 residues. V lost 8 bases to trimming and J lost 4 bases; unmatched junction nucleotides: 3. Germline V gene lookup returns CDR1 MDHEN and CDR2 SYDVKM. The CDR3 DNA reads as TGTGCCAGCCACAGGGGGTCCACCGGGGAGCTGTTTTTT. Translated, it gives CASHRGSTGELFF.

The V and J genes are TRBV6-5 and TRBJ1-1; 7 bases are a match to TRBD1. Germline V CDR1 and CDR2: MNHEY, SVGAGI. CDR3 length: 13 residues. V trimming: 4 bases; J trimming: 5 bases; junction bases outside the gene matches: 4. The CDR3 sequence: CASSCDRETEAFF. CDR3 DNA sequence: TGTGCCAGCAGTTGCGACAGGGAGACTGAAGCTTTCTTT.

This clonotype has more than one count but fewer than ten. This rearrangement joins TRBV20-1 to TRBJ1-5; maybe TRBD1 (5 bases). Trimming removed 0 bases at V and 4 bases at J, with 16 bases between. The CDR3 has 16 amino acids. Per the germline V gene, CDR1 is DFQATT and CDR2 is SNEGSKA (reference sequence). The CDR3 protein is CSARESATARNQPQHF. The CDR3, as DNA: TGCAGTGCTAGAGAAAGCGCGACAGCCAGAAATCAGCCCCAGCATTTT.

The rearrangement uses TRBV2 and TRBJ2-5; D tentatively fits TRBD1 or TRBD2 (6 bases each). Germline values: CDR1 SNHLY, CDR2 FYNNEI. V lost 6 bases to trimming and J lost 5 bases, with 16 bases between them. The CDR3 extends over 14 amino acids. CDR3 protein: CASSVDGGGETQYF. CDR3 nucleotides: TGTGCCAGCAGCGTAGACGGAGGGGGGGAGACCCAGTACTTC. Based on the CDR3 plus reference TRBV2 and TRBJ2-5, the full variable domain is EPEVTQTPSHQVTQMGQEVILRCVPISNHLYFYWYRQILGQKVEFLVSFYNNEISEKSEIFDDQFSVERPDGSNFTLKIRSTKLEDSAMYFCASSVDGGGETQYFGPGTRLLVL.

This clonotype was counted many times. The chain joins TRBV29-1 to TRBJ1-2; possibly TRBD1 for D (6 bases). Looked up from germline, CDR1 is SQVTM and CDR2 is ANQGSEA. Trimming removed 7 bases at V and 3 bases at J, with 15 bases between. There are 13 residues in the CDR3. CDR3: CSAGQNPYYGYTF. CDR3 in DNA: TGCAGCGCTGGACAGAACCCTTACTATGGCTACACCTTC.

This clonotype was seen only a few times. The chain has TRBV6-1 and TRBJ1-4; the D is unclear. This CDR3 comprises 16 residues. The V end lost 6 bases, the J end lost 8 bases, and 22 bases lay between the germline ends. The germline CDR1 and CDR2 sequences are MNHNS and SASEGT. This CDR3 reads CASRLVGLGKEEKLFF. DNA of the CDR3: TGTGCCAGCAGGCTCGTCGGGCTGGGAAAGGAGGAAAAACTGTTTTTT.